This T cell receptor beta chain was recovered during a study of T cell responses to AZD1222 COVID-19 vaccine. Findings and limits, study-wide: Every sample of the repertoires postdated the peak T cell response. An increase in Spike-specific TCR breadth and depth was observed after two AZD1222 doses.

V lost 4 bases, J lost 8 bases, and 4 bases stayed unmatched. From germline, CDR1 is SQVTM and CDR2 ANQGSEA. The CDR3 contains 12 residues. Clones were read by immunoSEQ multiplex PCR, and TCRdb kept only the in-frame ones, dropping some. The sample has under 150,000 clones, roughly 90% seen once. Notes on this clone: Its target is not known.

The chain links TRBV29-1 to TRBJ2-3; 9 bases are a match to TRBD2. This TCR was recovered from an adult who received the AZD1222 COVID-19 vaccine. The sample here was peripheral blood, taken 28 days after the second AZD1222 dose. The CDR3 is CSVVELAGTQYF. The CDR3 DNA reads TGCAGCGTTGTTGAACTAGCGGGTACGCAGTATTTT.